These T cell receptor beta chains were read from a single sample in a study of CD8+ T cells in alopecia areata. TCRdb's copy holds only in-frame clones and misses some; the assay was immunoSEQ multiplex PCR. The sample consists of over 85,000 clones, around 60% of them appearing once. This specimen consisted of CD8+ T cells sorted from blood, obtained at week 4, from a patient treated with tofacitinib. These receptors all come from a human donor with alopecia areata. Each CDR3 is given with its conserved first and last residue. Each record gives: D gene, clone size, J gene, CDR3 length, V gene, CDR3 protein, CDR3 DNA. D genes are given only for firm matches. Clone size appears in some rows only: once, few, many, or a class for an expanded clone.

d_call: NA; clone_size: few; j_call: TRBJ2-5; cdr3_length: 15; v_call: TRBV7-8; cdr3_aa: CASSLVEGSRRTQYF; cdr3_nt: TGTGCCAGCAGCTTAGTGGAGGGGAGTAGGCGGACCCAGTACTTC
d_call: NA; clone_size: NA; j_call: TRBJ2-7; cdr3_length: 13; v_call: TRBV9; cdr3_aa: CASSPYGGGEQYF; cdr3_nt: TGTGCCAGCAGCCCCTATGGGGGCGGCGAGCAGTACTTC
d_call: NA; clone_size: NA; j_call: TRBJ2-3; cdr3_length: 15; v_call: TRBV27; cdr3_aa: CASSLKMRRADTQYF; cdr3_nt: TGTGCCAGCAGTTTAAAGATGCGTAGGGCAGATACGCAGTATTTT
d_call: NA; clone_size: NA; j_call: TRBJ2-7; cdr3_length: 14; v_call: TRBV29-1; cdr3_aa: CSVAGTPSSYEQYF; cdr3_nt: TGCAGCGTCGCCGGGACACCGAGCTCCTACGAGCAGTACTTC
d_call: TRBD1; clone_size: NA; j_call: TRBJ1-1; cdr3_length: 14; v_call: TRBV4-2; cdr3_aa: CASSPDRGNTEAFF; cdr3_nt: TGTGCCAGCAGCCCGGACAGGGGGAACACTGAAGCTTTCTTT
d_call: TRBD2; clone_size: NA; j_call: TRBJ2-2; cdr3_length: 15; v_call: TRBV11-2; cdr3_aa: CASSAPSAGAGELFF; cdr3_nt: TGTGCCAGCAGCGCTCCTAGCGCGGGGGCCGGGGAGCTGTTTTTT
d_call: NA; clone_size: few; j_call: TRBJ2-3; cdr3_length: 14; v_call: TRBV2; cdr3_aa: CASLLPSHTDTQYF; cdr3_nt: TGTGCCAGCTTACTCCCGAGCCACACAGATACGCAGTATTTT
d_call: TRBD2; clone_size: few; j_call: TRBJ2-3; cdr3_length: 16; v_call: TRBV11-1; cdr3_aa: CASSQLSGISTDTQYF; cdr3_nt: TGTGCCAGCAGTCAACTAAGCGGGATTAGCACAGATACGCAGTATTTT
d_call: NA; clone_size: NA; j_call: TRBJ1-5; cdr3_length: 14; v_call: TRBV28; cdr3_aa: CASSPGRLNQPQHF; cdr3_nt: TGTGCCAGCAGTCCTGGACGGTTGAATCAGCCCCAGCATTTT
d_call: NA; clone_size: once; j_call: TRBJ2-2; cdr3_length: 12; v_call: TRBV30; cdr3_aa: CAWREITGELFF; cdr3_nt: TGTGCCTGGCGGGAGATTACCGGGGAGCTGTTTTTT
d_call: TRBD1; clone_size: NA; j_call: TRBJ1-1; cdr3_length: 14; v_call: TRBV5-1; cdr3_aa: CASSLAGGGGEAFF; cdr3_nt: TGCGCCAGCAGCTTGGCAGGGGGCGGAGGTGAAGCTTTCTTT
d_call: TRBD1; clone_size: NA; j_call: TRBJ1-2; cdr3_length: 14; v_call: TRBV5-4; cdr3_aa: CASSPRTGGYGYTF; cdr3_nt: TGTGCCAGCAGCCCGAGGACAGGCGGCTATGGCTACACCTTC
d_call: NA; clone_size: few; j_call: TRBJ1-1; cdr3_length: 14; v_call: TRBV5-1; cdr3_aa: CASSLVPGPGEAFF; cdr3_nt: TGCGCCAGCAGCTTGGTTCCGGGACCCGGTGAAGCTTTCTTT
d_call: NA; clone_size: once; j_call: TRBJ2-7; cdr3_length: 13; v_call: TRBV5-6; cdr3_aa: CASSPRDGYEQYF; cdr3_nt: TGTGCCAGCAGCCCCCGGGACGGCTACGAGCAGTACTTC
d_call: TRBD1; clone_size: NA; j_call: TRBJ2-1; cdr3_length: 16; v_call: TRBV4-1; cdr3_aa: CASSRKARDSYNEQFF; cdr3_nt: TGCGCCAGCAGCCGAAAGGCCCGGGACAGCTACAATGAGCAGTTCTTC
d_call: TRBD1; clone_size: NA; j_call: TRBJ2-5; cdr3_length: 16; v_call: TRBV7-9; cdr3_aa: CASIQGDSSLQETQYF; cdr3_nt: TGTGCCAGCATCCAGGGGGACAGCAGCCTCCAAGAGACCCAGTACTTC
d_call: NA; clone_size: NA; j_call: TRBJ2-4; cdr3_length: 17; v_call: TRBV5-4; cdr3_aa: CASSLGASVYAKNIQYF; cdr3_nt: TGTGCCAGCAGCCTGGGAGCTAGCGTATATGCCAAAAACATTCAGTACTTC
d_call: TRBD1; clone_size: few; j_call: TRBJ2-3; cdr3_length: 14; v_call: TRBV5-6; cdr3_aa: CASSLGQGPATQYF; cdr3_nt: TGTGCCAGCAGCCTTGGACAGGGACCGGCGACGCAGTATTTT
d_call: TRBD1; clone_size: NA; j_call: TRBJ1-1; cdr3_length: 13; v_call: TRBV7-2; cdr3_aa: CASSFTGGAEAFF; cdr3_nt: TGTGCCAGCAGCTTTACAGGGGGGGCTGAAGCTTTCTTT
d_call: NA; clone_size: NA; j_call: TRBJ2-7; cdr3_length: 15; v_call: TRBV7-2; cdr3_aa: CASSITAGSPYEQYF; cdr3_nt: TGTGCCAGCAGCATTACAGCGGGTAGCCCATACGAGCAGTACTTC
d_call: NA; clone_size: NA; j_call: TRBJ1-1; cdr3_length: 14; v_call: TRBV4-1; cdr3_aa: CASSPGQSNTEAFF; cdr3_nt: TGCGCCAGCAGCCCAGGACAGTCGAACACTGAAGCTTTCTTT
d_call: NA; clone_size: NA; j_call: TRBJ2-7; cdr3_length: 14; v_call: TRBV4-3; cdr3_aa: CASSQEAGAYEQYF; cdr3_nt: TGCGCCAGCAGCCAAGAAGCTGGGGCCTACGAGCAGTACTTC
d_call: NA; clone_size: NA; j_call: TRBJ1-4; cdr3_length: 17; v_call: TRBV4-2; cdr3_aa: CASSLKSGWGSSEKLFF; cdr3_nt: TGTGCCAGCAGCCTTAAATCGGGGTGGGGGAGTAGTGAAAAACTGTTTTTT
d_call: NA; clone_size: NA; j_call: TRBJ2-7; cdr3_length: 13; v_call: TRBV30; cdr3_aa: CAWSVGSGYEQYF; cdr3_nt: TGTGCCTGGAGTGTAGGTTCAGGTTACGAGCAGTACTTC
d_call: TRBD1; clone_size: NA; j_call: TRBJ1-1; cdr3_length: 18; v_call: TRBV4-1; cdr3_aa: CASSQVNGQGAHGTEAFF; cdr3_nt: TGCGCCAGCAGCCAAGTCAACGGACAGGGGGCCCATGGGACTGAAGCTTTCTTT
d_call: TRBD2; clone_size: NA; j_call: TRBJ2-1; cdr3_length: 17; v_call: TRBV5-1; cdr3_aa: CASSLPRGGFSYNEQFF; cdr3_nt: TGCGCCAGCAGCTTGCCTCGGGGGGGCTTCTCCTACAATGAGCAGTTCTTC
d_call: NA; clone_size: NA; j_call: TRBJ2-7; cdr3_length: 13; v_call: TRBV5-1; cdr3_aa: CASSLAPPDEQYF; cdr3_nt: TGCGCCAGCAGCTTGGCGCCCCCTGACGAGCAGTACTTC
d_call: TRBD2; clone_size: NA; j_call: TRBJ2-1; cdr3_length: 16; v_call: TRBV7-2; cdr3_aa: CASSFDTSGAYNEQFF; cdr3_nt: TGTGCCAGCAGCTTCGATACTAGCGGGGCATACAATGAGCAGTTCTTC
d_call: NA; clone_size: NA; j_call: TRBJ1-5; cdr3_length: 14; v_call: TRBV28; cdr3_aa: CASSLGESGQPQHF; cdr3_nt: TGTGCCAGCAGTTTGGGGGAATCCGGTCAGCCCCAGCATTTT
d_call: NA; clone_size: few; j_call: TRBJ1-5; cdr3_length: 16; v_call: TRBV7-9; cdr3_aa: CASSSPEEGVNQPQHF; cdr3_nt: TGTGCCAGCAGCTCGCCGGAAGAGGGGGTCAATCAGCCCCAGCATTTT